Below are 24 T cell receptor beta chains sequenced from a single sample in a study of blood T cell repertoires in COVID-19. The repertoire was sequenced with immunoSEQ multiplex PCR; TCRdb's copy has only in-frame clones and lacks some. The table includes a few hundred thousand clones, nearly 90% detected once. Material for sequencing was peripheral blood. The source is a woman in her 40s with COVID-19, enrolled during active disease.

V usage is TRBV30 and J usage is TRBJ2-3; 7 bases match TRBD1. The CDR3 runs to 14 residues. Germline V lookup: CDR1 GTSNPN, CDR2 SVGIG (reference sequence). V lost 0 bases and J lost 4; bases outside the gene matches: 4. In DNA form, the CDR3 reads TGTGCCTGGAGTGTAGGGGGCTCGTCAGATACGCAGTATTTT. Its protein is CAWSVGGSSDTQYF.

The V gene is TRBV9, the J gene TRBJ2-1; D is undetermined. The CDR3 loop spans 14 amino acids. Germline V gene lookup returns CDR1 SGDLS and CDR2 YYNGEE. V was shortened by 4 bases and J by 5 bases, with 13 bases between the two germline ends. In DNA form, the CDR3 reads TGTGCCAGCAGCTACAATGGCGGCAACAATGAGCAGTTCTTC. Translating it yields CASSYNGGNNEQFF.

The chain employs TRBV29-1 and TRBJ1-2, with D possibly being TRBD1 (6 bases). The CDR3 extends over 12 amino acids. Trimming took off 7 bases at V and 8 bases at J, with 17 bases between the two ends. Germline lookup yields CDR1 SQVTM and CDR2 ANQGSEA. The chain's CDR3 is CSGGAPGSGYTF. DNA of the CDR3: TGCAGCGGGGGGGCCCCAGGGTCCGGCTACACCTTC.

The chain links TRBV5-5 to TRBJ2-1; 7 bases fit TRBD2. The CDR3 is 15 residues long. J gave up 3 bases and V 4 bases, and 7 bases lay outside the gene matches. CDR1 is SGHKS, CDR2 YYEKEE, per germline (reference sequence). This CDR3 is CASSRTGTNYNEQFF. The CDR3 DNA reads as TGTGCCAGCAGCAGAACCGGGACTAACTACAATGAGCAGTTCTTC.

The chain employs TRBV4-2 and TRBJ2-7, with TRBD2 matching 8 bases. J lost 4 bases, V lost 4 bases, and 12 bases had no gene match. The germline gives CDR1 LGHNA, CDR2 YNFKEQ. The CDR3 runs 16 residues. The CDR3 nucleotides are TGTGCCAGCAGCCTATCCACGGGACTAGTGAGTTACGAGCAGTACTTC. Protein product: CASSLSTGLVSYEQYF.

Here the CDR3 reads CASSLGQYNEQFF. For the CDR3, the DNA is TGCGCCAGCAGCTTGGGACAGTACAATGAGCAGTTCTTC. The chain joins TRBV5-1 to TRBJ2-1, with a weak D call TRBD1 (5 bases). The CDR3 length is 13 residues. Germline V gene lookup returns CDR1 SGHRS and CDR2 YFSETQ. V lost 0 bases to trimming and J lost 4 bases, with 5 bases between them.

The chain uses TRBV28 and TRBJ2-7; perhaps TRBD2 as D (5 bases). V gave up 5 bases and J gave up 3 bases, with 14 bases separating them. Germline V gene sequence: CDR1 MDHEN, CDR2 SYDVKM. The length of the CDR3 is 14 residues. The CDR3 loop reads CASSPSGGYYEQYF. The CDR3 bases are TGTGCCAGCAGTCCCAGCGGCGGTTACTACGAGCAGTACTTC.

The CDR3 bases are TGTGCCAGCAGTTTGAACAGCGGGATTGGGTGGGAGACCCAGTACTTC. As protein: CASSLNSGIGWETQYF. J is TRBJ2-5 and V is TRBV27, with 7 bases lining up with TRBD2. CDR1 is MNHEY and CDR2 is SMNVEV in the germline V gene (reference sequence). This CDR3 spans 16 amino acids. V lost 3 bases, J lost 5 bases, and 12 bases stayed unmatched.

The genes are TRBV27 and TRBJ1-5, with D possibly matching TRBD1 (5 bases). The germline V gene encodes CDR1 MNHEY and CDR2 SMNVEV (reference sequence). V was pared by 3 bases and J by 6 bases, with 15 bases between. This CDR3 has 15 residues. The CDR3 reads CASSLVGRVFQPQHF. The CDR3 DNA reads TGTGCCAGCAGTTTGGTAGGCAGGGTGTTTCAGCCCCAGCATTTT.

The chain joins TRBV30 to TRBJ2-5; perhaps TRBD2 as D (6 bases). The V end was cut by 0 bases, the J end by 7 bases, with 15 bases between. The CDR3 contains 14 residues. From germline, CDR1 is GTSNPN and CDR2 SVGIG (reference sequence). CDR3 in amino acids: CAWSVQGGLATQYF. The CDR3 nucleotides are TGTGCCTGGAGTGTACAAGGAGGGTTAGCGACCCAGTACTTC.

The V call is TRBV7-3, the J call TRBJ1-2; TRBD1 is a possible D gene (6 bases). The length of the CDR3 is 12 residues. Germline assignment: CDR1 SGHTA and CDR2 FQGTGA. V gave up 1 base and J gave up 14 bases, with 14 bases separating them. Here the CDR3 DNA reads TGTGCCAGCAGCTTAAGGGGGCGGGCACCTACCTTC. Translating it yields CASSLRGRAPTF.

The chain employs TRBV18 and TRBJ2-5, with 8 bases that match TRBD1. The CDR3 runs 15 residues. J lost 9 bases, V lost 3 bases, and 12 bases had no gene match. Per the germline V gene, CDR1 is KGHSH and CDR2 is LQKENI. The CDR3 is CASSPPGQAGGAQYF. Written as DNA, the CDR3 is TGTGCCAGCTCACCCCCGGGACAGGCAGGAGGGGCCCAGTACTTC.

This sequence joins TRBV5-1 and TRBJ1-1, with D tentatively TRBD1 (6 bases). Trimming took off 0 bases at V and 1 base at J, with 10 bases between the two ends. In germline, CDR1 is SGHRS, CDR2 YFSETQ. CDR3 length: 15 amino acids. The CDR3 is CASSLDLGANTEAFF. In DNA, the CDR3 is TGCGCCAGCAGCTTGGATTTGGGGGCGAACACTGAAGCTTTCTTT.

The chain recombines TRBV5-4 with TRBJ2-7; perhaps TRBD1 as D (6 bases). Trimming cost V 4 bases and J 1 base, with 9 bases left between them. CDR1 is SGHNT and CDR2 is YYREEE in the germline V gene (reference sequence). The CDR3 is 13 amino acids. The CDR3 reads CASSLGQSYEQYF. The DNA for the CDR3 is TGTGCCAGCAGCCTCGGACAGTCCTACGAGCAGTACTTC.

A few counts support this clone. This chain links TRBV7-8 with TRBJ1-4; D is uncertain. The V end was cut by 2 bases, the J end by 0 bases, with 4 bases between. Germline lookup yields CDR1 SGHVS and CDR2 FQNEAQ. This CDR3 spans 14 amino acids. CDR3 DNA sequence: TGTGCCAGCAGCTTACGGGCAACTAATGAAAAACTGTTTTTT. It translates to CASSLRATNEKLFF.

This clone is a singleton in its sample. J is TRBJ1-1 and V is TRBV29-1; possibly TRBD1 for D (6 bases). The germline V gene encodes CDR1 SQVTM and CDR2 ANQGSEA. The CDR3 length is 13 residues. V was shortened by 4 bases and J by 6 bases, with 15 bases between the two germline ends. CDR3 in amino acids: CSVAGGGAAEAFF. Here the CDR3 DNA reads TGCAGCGTTGCCGGCGGGGGGGCCGCTGAAGCTTTCTTT.

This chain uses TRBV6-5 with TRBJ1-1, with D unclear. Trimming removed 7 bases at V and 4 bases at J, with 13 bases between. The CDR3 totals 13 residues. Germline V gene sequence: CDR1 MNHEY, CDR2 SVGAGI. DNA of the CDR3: TGTGCCAGCACCTTAGAGGGAAGCACTGAAGCTTTCTTT. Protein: CASTLEGSTEAFF.

CDR3 amino acids: CASSQEKGTGIDYGYTF. The CDR3 bases are TGTGCCAGCAGCCAAGAGAAGGGAACAGGGATTGACTATGGCTACACCTTC. V usage is TRBV14 and J usage is TRBJ1-2, with a weak D call TRBD1 (6 bases). The CDR3 contains 17 residues. Germline V lookup: CDR1 SGHDN, CDR2 FVKESK. Trimming pared 0 bases from V and 3 bases from J, leaving 17 bases between. The variable domain in full, with the rest retrieved from reference TRBV14 and TRBJ1-2, is EAGVTQFPSHSVIEKGQTVTLRCDPISGHDNLYWYRRVMGKEIKFLLHFVKESKQDESGMPNNRFLAERTGGTYSTLKVQPAELEDSGVYFCASSQEKGTGIDYGYTFGSGTRLTVV.

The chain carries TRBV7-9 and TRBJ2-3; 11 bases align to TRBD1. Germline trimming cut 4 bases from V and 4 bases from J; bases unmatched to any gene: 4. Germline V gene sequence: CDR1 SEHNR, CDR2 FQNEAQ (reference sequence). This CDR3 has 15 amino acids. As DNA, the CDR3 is TGTGCCAGCAGCTCGGACAGGGGGCTTTCAGATACGCAGTATTTT. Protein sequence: CASSSDRGLSDTQYF. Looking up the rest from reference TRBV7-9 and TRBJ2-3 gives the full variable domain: DTGVSQNPRHKITKRGQNVTFRCDPISEHNRLYWYRQTLGQGPEFLTYFQNEAQLEKSRLLSDRFSAERPKGSFSTLEIQRTEQGDSAMYLCASSSDRGLSDTQYFGPGTRLTVL.

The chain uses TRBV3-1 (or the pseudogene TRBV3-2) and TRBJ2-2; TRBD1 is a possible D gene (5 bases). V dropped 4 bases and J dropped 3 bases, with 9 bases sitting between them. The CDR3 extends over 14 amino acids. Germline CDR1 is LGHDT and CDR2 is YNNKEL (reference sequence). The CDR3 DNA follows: TGTGCCAGCAGCCCCCCAGGGTACACCGGGGAGCTGTTTTTT. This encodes CASSPPGYTGELFF.

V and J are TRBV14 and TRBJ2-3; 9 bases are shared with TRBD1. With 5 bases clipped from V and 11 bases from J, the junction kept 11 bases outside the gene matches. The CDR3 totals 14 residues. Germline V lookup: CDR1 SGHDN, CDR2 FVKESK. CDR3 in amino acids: CASSDYRGRRRQYF. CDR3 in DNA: TGTGCCAGCAGCGATTACAGGGGGCGCCGCAGGCAGTATTTT.

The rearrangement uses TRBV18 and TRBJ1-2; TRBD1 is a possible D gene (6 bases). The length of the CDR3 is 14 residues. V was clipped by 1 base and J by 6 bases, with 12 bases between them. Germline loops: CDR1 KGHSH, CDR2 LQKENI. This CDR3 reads CASSPQVSGDGYTF. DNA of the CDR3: TGTGCCAGCTCACCACAAGTCTCAGGGGATGGCTACACCTTC.

CDR3 in amino acids: CASSRVLAQNNEQFF. The CDR3, as DNA: TGCGCCAGCAGCAGGGTGCTAGCGCAAAACAATGAGCAGTTCTTC. The chain has TRBV5-1 and TRBJ2-1; tentatively, D is TRBD2 (6 bases). CDR1 and CDR2 from the germline V gene are SGHRS and YFSETQ. The CDR3 spans 15 residues. The V end lost 4 bases, the J end lost 5 bases, and 16 bases lay between the germline ends. The complete variable domain, with remaining parts taken from reference TRBV5-1 and TRBJ2-1, reads KAGVTQTPRYLIKTRGQQVTLSCSPISGHRSVSWYQQTPGQGLQFLFEYFSETQRNKGNFPGRFSGRQFSNSRSEMNVSTLELGDSALYLCASSRVLAQNNEQFFGPGTRLTVL.

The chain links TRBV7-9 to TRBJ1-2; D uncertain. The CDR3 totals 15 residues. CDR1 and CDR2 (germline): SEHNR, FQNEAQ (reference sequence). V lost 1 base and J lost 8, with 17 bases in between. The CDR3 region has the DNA TGTGCCAGCAGCTTAGTGGAGGCTGTGATAGGGGGCTACACCTTC. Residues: CASSLVEAVIGGYTF. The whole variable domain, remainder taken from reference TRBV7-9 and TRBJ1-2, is DTGVSQNPRHKITKRGQNVTFRCDPISEHNRLYWYRQTLGQGPEFLTYFQNEAQLEKSRLLSDRFSAERPKGSFSTLEIQRTEQGDSAMYLCASSLVEAVIGGYTFGSGTRLTVV.